This TCR beta chain was found in a study of blood T cell repertoires in COVID-19 (dated by TCRdb to the early 2020s). Regarding the complete study: Collaborator samples came from the United States, Italy and Spain and covered acute and convalescent phases of COVID-19. The prospective study material was composed of cDNA or gDNA derived from T cells, B-cell-depleted T cells, or PBMCs. The dataset comprised deeply sampled blood TCRbeta repertoires from subjects exposed to, actively infected with, or recovered from COVID-19. The repertoires were made available in a free public database intended to serve as a resource for research on the immune response to SARS-CoV-2. The samples were drawn from the first 160 participants of the ongoing ImmuneRACE study and from 1,254 subjects provided by 6 global collaborators. Nearly every sample came with metadata listing a de-identified subject ID, COVID-19 status, age in years and sex. HLA class I and class II types, where available, came from metadata supplied by the sample provider rather than from assay-based typing.

This clone was counted a few times. It has no known antigen specificity. No qualities accompany the bases; no much larger clone lies one base away. From cysteine to phenylalanine, the CDR3 is 14 amino acids long. Just the 42-base CDR3 DNA is kept, in frame starting at base 1. From V the trimming removes 4 bases and from J it removes 6 bases, while the gene matches leave 6 bases of the junction unaccounted for. Taken from the germline V gene (reference sequence), the CDR1 and CDR2 loops are SEHNR and FQNEAQ. Study-wide conclusions, independent of this receptor: The quantity of clinical and demographic metadata differed by source and by participant and was supplied without curation.

A second Seattle source provided samples from volunteer blood donors who had recovered from COVID-19. Whole blood was collected in K2EDTA tubes by collaborating institutions according to the institutions' own protocols. Collaborator samples were shipped for TCRbeta analysis as frozen whole blood, isolated PBMCs, or DNA extracted from either sample type. TCRbeta CDR3 regions were amplified from genomic DNA using the immunoSEQ Assay, a bias-controlled multiplex PCR. On the study's bioinformatics: The number of nucleated cells in each sample was estimated by amplification of reference gene primers within the assay. Sequence reads were collapsed and filtered to measure the absolute abundance of every unique TCRbeta CDR3 rearrangement. Productive Simpson clonality was computed per sample as the square root of Simpson's diversity index over productive rearrangements. This immuneACCESS table, as held by TCRdb, lists in-frame sequences with V and J called but not all clones. Of the missing ones, under half trace to an unresolved V gene in checked studies; the others have no known cause. That table gives V, J and clone size, and the DNA gave D and trimming. The sample table shows under 350,000 clones, and around 78% are seen once. The top ten constitute 4.6% of the sample.

Recombination joined TRBV7-9 with TRBJ2-7; the central 10 bases match TRBD2. The sequencing sample was made of peripheral blood. The receptor was derived from a man between 60 and 75 years old who had recovered from COVID-19. The CDR3 here reads CASSSGAGGSEQYF. The DNA sequence follows: TGTGCCAGCAGCTCAGGAGCGGGGGGGAGCGAGCAGTACTTC.